This T cell receptor (beta chain) was sequenced for a study of cytomegalovirus exposure and HLA in healthy donors. Findings of the study overall: According to the study, roughly 160 TCR beta chains were cytomegalovirus-associated.

The PCR had 60 Vbeta and 13 Jbeta primers. Only in-frame clones appear in the TCRdb table, and some are missing; sequencing was by immunoSEQ multiplex PCR. Of 150,000 to 160,000 clones listed, around 82% are singletons. With respect to this clone: Its target is unknown.

V was pared by 4 bases and J by 2 bases, with 9 bases between. Germline assignment: CDR1 GTSNPN and CDR2 SVGIG (reference sequence). The CDR3 runs to 12 residues. The clonotype was recovered from a woman aged 40 to 50 in good health and CMV-seropositive. The sequencing input was PBMCs. This chain joins TRBV30 and TRBJ2-7; D is unresolved. The CDR3 spells CAWKARPYEQYF. CDR3 nucleotide sequence: TGTGCCTGGAAGGCTAGACCCTACGAGCAGTACTTC.